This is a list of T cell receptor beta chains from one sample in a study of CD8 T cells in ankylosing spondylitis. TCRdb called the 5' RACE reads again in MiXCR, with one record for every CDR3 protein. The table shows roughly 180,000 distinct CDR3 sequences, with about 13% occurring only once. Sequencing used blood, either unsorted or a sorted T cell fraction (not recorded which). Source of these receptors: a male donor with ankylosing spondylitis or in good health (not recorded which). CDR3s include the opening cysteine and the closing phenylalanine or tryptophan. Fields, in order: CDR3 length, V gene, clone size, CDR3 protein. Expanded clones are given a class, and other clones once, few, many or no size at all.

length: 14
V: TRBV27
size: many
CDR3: CASSLSNSRTEAFF

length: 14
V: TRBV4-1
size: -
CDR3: CASSQDQAGGEQYF

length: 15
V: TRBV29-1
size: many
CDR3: CSVAGQGSGANVLTF

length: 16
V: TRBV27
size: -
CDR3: CASSLSMEGQGTGYTF

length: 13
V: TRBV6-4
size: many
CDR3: CASSDSSSDTQYF

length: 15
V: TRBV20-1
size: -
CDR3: CSARDLAGRDNEQFF

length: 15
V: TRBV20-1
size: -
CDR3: CSAISGLSSYNEQFF

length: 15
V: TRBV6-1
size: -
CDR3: CASSDYFTSTDTQYF

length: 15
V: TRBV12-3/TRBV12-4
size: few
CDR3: CASSFGAGNTGELFF

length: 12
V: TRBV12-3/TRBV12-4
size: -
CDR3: CASSSGRVGQYF

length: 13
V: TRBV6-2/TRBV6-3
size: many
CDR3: CASSYSEADTQYF

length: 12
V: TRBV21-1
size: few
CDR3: CASSKTRAGQYF

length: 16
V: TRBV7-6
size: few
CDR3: CASSARDGQNTGELFF

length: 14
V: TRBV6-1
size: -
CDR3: CASSLRTTYNEQFF

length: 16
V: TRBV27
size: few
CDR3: CASSLKGQGLAYEQYF

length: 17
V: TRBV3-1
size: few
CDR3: CASSQLTSGWRGETQYF

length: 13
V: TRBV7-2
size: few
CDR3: CASSLAGDSEQYF

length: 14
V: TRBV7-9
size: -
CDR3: CASSGGDGQETQYF

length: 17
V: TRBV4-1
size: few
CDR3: CASSQAVAGGDTGELFF

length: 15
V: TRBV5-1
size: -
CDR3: CASSLGSGHLYEQYF

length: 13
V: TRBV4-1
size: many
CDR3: CASSQDRAYEQYF

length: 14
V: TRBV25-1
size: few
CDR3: CASSETSGDNEQFF

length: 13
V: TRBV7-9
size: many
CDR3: CASSLTGDLEQFF

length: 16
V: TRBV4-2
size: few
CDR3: CASREGGRQGISPLHF

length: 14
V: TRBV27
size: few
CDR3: CASSPSGMNYGYTF

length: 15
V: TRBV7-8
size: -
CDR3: CASSLVRDRLYGYTF

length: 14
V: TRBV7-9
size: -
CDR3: CASSPHGAGYEQYF

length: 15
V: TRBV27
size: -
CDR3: CASSYSSGSPDTQYF

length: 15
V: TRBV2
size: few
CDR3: CASRDRTSGYNEQFF

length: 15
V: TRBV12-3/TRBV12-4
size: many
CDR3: CASSPLAGGSYEQYF

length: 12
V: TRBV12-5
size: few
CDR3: CASGLYAYEQYF

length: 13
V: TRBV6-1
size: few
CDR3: CASRRAGGDTQYF

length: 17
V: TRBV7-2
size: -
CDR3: CASSLAGTSGRGDTQYF

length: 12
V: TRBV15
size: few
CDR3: CATSSPYNEQFF

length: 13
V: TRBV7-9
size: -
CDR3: CASSWGGENEQFF

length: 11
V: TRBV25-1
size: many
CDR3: CASWGRTEAFF

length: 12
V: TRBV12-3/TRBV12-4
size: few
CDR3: CASTQGVEVGFF

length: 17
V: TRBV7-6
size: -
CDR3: CASSLVGGTGGTDTQYF

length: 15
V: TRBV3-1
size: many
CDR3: CASSQYDGAQETQYF

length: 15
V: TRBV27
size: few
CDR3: CASSFRAGGTDTQYF

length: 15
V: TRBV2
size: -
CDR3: CASSESVTAQLGYTF

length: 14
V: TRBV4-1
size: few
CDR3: CASSQGTGQETQYF

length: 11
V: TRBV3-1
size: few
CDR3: CASSQDYEQFF

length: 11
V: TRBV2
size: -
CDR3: CASAYSYEQYF

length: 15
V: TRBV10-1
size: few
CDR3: CASSESGARTGELFF

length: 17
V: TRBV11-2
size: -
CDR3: CASSLTSLAGATDTQYF

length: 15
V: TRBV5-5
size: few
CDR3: CASSWGEYSNQPQHF

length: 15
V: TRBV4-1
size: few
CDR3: CASSPQGGNTGELFF

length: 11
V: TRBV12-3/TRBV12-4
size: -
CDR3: CASNWRGELFF

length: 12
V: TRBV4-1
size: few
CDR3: CASSQDGGGYTF